The entry below gives a single T cell receptor (beta chain) sequence along with its context. Its antigen is undetermined. Germline loops: CDR1 SNHLY, CDR2 FYNNEI. There are 14 residues in the CDR3. V shed 8 bases and J 2 bases; nucleotides not matched to a gene: 5. Donors came from a validation cohort of over a hundred subjects, distinct from the first 666-subject cohort. These data belong to a study of cytomegalovirus exposure and HLA in healthy donors. The method was immunoSEQ multiplex PCR; TCRdb's version includes in-frame clones alone and lacks a portion of them. The data contain some 170,000 clones, about nine tenths of them seen just once; the ten biggest clones take up approximately 7.7%. Study outcomes and limitations: CMV antigen specificity was confirmed in vitro for a few CMV-associated chains. High sensitivity and specificity were reportedly achieved when the classifier diagnosed cytomegalovirus status. The study designated some 180 TCR beta chains cytomegalovirus-associated.

The chain links TRBV2 to TRBJ2-2, with 7 nucleotides matching TRBD2. The source of this sequence is a man younger than 40 in good health and CMV-seropositive. What was sequenced was PBMCs. The CDR3 nucleotides read TGTGCCAGCTCGGGGGGAAGAAACACCGGGGAGCTGTTTTTT. Amino acid sequence: CASSGGRNTGELFF. Supplemented by reference TRBV2 and TRBJ2-2, the full variable domain reads EPEVTQTPSHQVTQMGQEVILRCVPISNHLYFYWYRQILGQKVEFLVSFYNNEISEKSEIFDDQFSVERPDGSNFTLKIRSTKLEDSAMYFCASSGGRNTGELFFGEGSRLTVL.